This is a list of T cell receptor beta chains from one sample in a study of OX40 agonist ivuxolimab in advanced cancers. This table comes from immunoSEQ multiplex PCR, and its TCRdb copy is limited to in-frame clones, with some not included. Of more than 60,000 clones listed, roughly 76% are singletons. Source: CD4+ or CD8+ T cells sorted from blood, taken in a trial of the OX40 agonist ivuxolimab. These receptors were collected from an adult with an advanced solid tumor such as melanoma, head and neck, liver or kidney cancer. Each CDR3 is given with its conserved first and last residue. Each record gives: J gene, D gene, clone size, V gene, CDR3 protein, CDR3 DNA. D genes are given only for firm matches. Size values are once, few and many counts, or a class for expanded clones, and some rows have none.

>TRBJ2-2|.|.|TRBV21-1
CASSPRENTGELFF
TGTGCCAGCAGCCCCCGTGAGAACACCGGGGAGCTGTTTTTT
>TRBJ1-2|.|.|TRBV9
CASSARGDLGNYGYTF
TGTGCCAGCAGCGCGAGGGGGGATTTAGGGAACTATGGCTACACCTTC
>TRBJ1-5|.|.|TRBV19
CASSIYRPNSNQPQHF
TGTGCCAGTAGTATTTACAGACCGAATAGCAATCAGCCCCAGCATTTT
>TRBJ1-2|TRBD1|.|TRBV6-5
CASSPQGAGGYTF
TGTGCCAGCAGCCCCCAGGGGGCTGGGGGCTACACCTTC
>TRBJ1-5|TRBD1|few|TRBV7-9
CASSLETGGGNQPQHF
TGTGCCAGCAGCTTAGAGACAGGGGGAGGCAATCAGCCCCAGCATTTT
>TRBJ1-4|.|.|TRBV6-5
CASNPSGGDEKLFF
TGTGCCAGCAATCCATCGGGCGGGGATGAAAAACTGTTTTTT
>TRBJ2-1|TRBD1|.|TRBV6-1
CASRLGQGIYNEQFF
TGTGCCAGCAGGCTAGGACAGGGGATCTACAATGAGCAGTTCTTC
>TRBJ1-3|.|many|TRBV9
CASTRDTSGNTIYF
TGTGCCAGCACCCGGGACACCTCTGGAAACACCATATATTTT
>TRBJ2-5|.|.|TRBV2
CASKRETQYF
TGTGCCAGCAAACGGGAGACCCAGTACTTC
>TRBJ2-1|.|.|TRBV5-1
CASSLGGHTNEQFF
TGCGCCAGCAGCTTGGGAGGACACACCAATGAGCAGTTCTTC
>TRBJ1-2|.|few|TRBV25-1
CASSERTMGGYTF
TGTGCCAGCAGTGAACGTACAATGGGTGGCTACACCTTC
>TRBJ2-5|.|.|TRBV29-1
CSARRGQETQYF
TGCAGCGCCCGACGGGGCCAAGAGACCCAGTACTTC
>TRBJ1-3|.|.|TRBV5-1
CASTPGVASGNTIYF
TGCGCCAGCACCCCCGGCGTCGCCTCTGGAAACACCATATATTTT
>TRBJ1-5|.|.|TRBV19
CASSIQGGRNQPQHF
TGTGCCAGTAGTATTCAAGGGGGAAGGAATCAGCCCCAGCATTTT
>TRBJ2-7|.|.|TRBV19
CASSRTPRGRRSYEQYF
TGTGCCAGTAGTCGAACCCCCAGGGGCCGACGCTCCTACGAGCAGTACTTC
>TRBJ1-2|TRBD1|.|TRBV4-1
CASSPDRGGGGYTF
TGCGCCAGCAGCCCGGACAGGGGAGGCGGTGGCTACACCTTC
>TRBJ1-1|.|few|TRBV7-9
CASSQGEGYNTEAFF
TGTGCCAGCAGCCAGGGCGAGGGCTATAACACTGAAGCTTTCTTT
>TRBJ2-7|TRBD2|.|TRBV5-1
CASSVTSGYEQYF
TGCGCCAGCAGCGTGACTAGCGGTTACGAGCAGTACTTC
>TRBJ2-3|.|once|TRBV7-9
CASSFKGGYSGHTDTQYF
TGTGCCAGCAGCTTTAAGGGTGGATACTCAGGGCACACAGATACGCAGTATTTT
>TRBJ1-4|.|.|TRBV5-1
CASSLVAATGEKLFF
TGCGCCAGCAGCTTGGTGGCAGCCACGGGAGAAAAACTGTTTTTT
>TRBJ2-3|.|.|TRBV19
CASSIRAAGTDTQYF
TGTGCCAGTAGTATACGGGCGGCGGGCACAGATACGCAGTATTTT
>TRBJ2-4|.|once|TRBV28
CASSSPLDRPKNIQYF
TGTGCCAGCAGTTCTCCACTCGACAGGCCCAAAAACATTCAGTACTTC
>TRBJ1-1|.|.|TRBV10-3
CAISFSTDKNTEAFF
TGTGCCATCAGTTTCTCCACGGATAAGAACACTGAAGCTTTCTTT